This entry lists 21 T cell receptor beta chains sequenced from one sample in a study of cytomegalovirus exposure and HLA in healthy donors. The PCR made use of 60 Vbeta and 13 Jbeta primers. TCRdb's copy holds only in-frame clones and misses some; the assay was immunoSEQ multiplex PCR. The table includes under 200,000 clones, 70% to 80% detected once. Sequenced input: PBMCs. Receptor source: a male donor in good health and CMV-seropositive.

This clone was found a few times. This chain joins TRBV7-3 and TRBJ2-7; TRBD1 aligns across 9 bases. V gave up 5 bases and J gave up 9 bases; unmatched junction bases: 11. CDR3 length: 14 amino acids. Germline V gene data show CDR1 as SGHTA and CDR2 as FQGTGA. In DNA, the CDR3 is TGTGCCAGCAGCGTGATTCCGACAGGGGGTACGCAGTACTTC. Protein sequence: CASSVIPTGGTQYF.

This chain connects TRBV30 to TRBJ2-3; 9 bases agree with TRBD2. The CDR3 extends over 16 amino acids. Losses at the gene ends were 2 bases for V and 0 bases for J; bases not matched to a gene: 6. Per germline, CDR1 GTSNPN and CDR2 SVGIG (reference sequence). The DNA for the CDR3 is TGTGCCTGGAGTTCCCTAGCGGGGTCTAGCACAGATACGCAGTATTTT. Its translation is CAWSSLAGSSTDTQYF.

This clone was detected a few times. The CDR3 protein is CASSGTGIRAGNEQFF. CDR3 nucleotides: TGTGCCAGCAGCGGGACAGGGATTAGAGCTGGGAATGAGCAGTTCTTC. The chain links TRBV27 to TRBJ2-1, with 9 nucleotides matching TRBD1. Germline V gene lookup returns CDR1 MNHEY and CDR2 SMNVEV (reference sequence). The CDR3 covers 16 residues. Trimming cost V 6 bases and J 7 bases; bases outside gene matches: 13.

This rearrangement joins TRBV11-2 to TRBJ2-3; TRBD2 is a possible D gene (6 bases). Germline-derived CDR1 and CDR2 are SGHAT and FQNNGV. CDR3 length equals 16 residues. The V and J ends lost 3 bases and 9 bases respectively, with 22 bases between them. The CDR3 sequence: CASSLGSSRGSRTQYF. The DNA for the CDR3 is TGTGCCAGCAGCTTGGGATCAAGCCGGGGGAGCCGCACGCAGTATTTT.

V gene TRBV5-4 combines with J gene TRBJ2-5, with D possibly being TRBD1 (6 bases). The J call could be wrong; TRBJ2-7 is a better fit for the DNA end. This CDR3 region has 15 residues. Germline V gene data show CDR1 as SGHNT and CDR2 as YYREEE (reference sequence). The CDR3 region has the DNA TGTGCCAGCAGCTTGGCCCGGGACACCTCCTACGAGCAGTACTTC. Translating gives CASSLARDTSYEQYF.

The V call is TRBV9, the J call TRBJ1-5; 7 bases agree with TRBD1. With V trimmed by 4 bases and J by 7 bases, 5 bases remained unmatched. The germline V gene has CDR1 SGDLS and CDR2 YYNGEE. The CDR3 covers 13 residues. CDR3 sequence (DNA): TGTGCCAGCAGCCCGACAGGGCGGCAGCCCCAGCATTTT. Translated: CASSPTGRQPQHF.

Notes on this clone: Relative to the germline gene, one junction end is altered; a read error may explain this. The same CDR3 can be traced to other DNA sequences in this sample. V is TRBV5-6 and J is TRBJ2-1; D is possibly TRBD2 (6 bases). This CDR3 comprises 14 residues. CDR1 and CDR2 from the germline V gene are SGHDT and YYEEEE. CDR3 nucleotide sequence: TGTGCCAGCAGCTCGGGACTCCAGTACAATGAACAGTTCTTC. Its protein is CASSSGLQYNEQFF.

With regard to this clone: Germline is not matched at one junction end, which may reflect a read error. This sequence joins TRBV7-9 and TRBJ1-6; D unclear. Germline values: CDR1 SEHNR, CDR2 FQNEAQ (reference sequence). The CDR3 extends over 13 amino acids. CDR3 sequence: CSSSPSTVSPLHF. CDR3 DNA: TGTTCCAGCAGCCCCTCTACCGTATCACCCCTCCACTTT.

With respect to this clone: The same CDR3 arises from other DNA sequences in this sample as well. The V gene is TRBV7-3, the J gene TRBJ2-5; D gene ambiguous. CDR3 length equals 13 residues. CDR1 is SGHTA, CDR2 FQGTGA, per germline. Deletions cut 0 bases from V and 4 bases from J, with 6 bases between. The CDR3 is CASSLTSTETQYF. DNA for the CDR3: TGTGCCAGCAGCTTAACTAGTACAGAGACCCAGTACTTC.

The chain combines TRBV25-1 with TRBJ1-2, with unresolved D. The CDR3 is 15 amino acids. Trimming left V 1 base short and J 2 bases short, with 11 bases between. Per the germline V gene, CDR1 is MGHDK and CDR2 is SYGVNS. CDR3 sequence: CASSEFRNTNYGYTF. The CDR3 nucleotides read TGTGCCAGCAGTGAATTCAGGAATACGAACTATGGCTACACCTTC.

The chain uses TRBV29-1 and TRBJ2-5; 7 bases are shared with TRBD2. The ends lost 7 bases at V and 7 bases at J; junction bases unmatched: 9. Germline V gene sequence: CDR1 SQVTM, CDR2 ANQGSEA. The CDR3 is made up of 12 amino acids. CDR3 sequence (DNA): TGCAGCGGGGTAGCGGGTACGGGGACCCAGTACTTC. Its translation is CSGVAGTGTQYF.

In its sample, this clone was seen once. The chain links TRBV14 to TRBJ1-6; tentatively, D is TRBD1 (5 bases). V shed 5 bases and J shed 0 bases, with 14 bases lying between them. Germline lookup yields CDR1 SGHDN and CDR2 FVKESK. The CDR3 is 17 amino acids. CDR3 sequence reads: CASSFRGQSSYNSPLHF. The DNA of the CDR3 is TGTGCCAGCAGCTTCCGAGGACAAAGCTCCTATAATTCACCCCTCCACTTT.

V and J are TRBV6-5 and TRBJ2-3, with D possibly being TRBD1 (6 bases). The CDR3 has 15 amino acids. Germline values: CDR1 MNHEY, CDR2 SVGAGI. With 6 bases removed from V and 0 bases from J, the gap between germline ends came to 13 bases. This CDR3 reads CASRPGQISTDTQYF. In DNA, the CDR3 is TGTGCCAGCAGGCCGGGACAAATTAGCACAGATACGCAGTATTTT.

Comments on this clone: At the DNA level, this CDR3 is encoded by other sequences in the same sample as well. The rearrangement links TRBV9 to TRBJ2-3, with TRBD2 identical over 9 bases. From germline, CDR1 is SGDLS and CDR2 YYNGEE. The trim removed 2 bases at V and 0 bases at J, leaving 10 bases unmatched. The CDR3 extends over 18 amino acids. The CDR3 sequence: CASSVGREGPSSTDTQYF. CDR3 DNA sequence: TGTGCCAGCAGCGTTGGGCGGGAGGGTCCCAGCAGCACAGATACGCAGTATTTT.

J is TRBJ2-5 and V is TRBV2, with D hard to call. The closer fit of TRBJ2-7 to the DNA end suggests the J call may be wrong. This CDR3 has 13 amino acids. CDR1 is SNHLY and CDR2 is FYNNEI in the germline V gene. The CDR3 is CASTLNPALEQYF. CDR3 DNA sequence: TGTGCCAGCACCTTGAACCCCGCGCTCGAGCAGTACTTC.

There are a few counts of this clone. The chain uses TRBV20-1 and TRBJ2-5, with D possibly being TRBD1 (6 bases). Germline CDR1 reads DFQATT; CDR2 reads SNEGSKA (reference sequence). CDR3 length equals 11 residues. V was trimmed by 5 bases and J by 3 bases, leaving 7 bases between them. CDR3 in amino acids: CSAHREETQYF. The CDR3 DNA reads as TGCAGTGCTCACAGGGAAGAGACCCAGTACTTC.

CDR3 in amino acids: CASSQEGEVGGPQHF. The CDR3 nucleotides are TGCGCCAGCAGCCAAGAGGGGGAGGTCGGGGGACCCCAGCATTTT. The rearrangement uses TRBV4-1 and TRBJ1-5; perhaps TRBD1 as D (5 bases). The CDR3 runs to 15 residues. V gave up 0 bases and J gave up 10 bases, with 16 bases separating them. CDR1 and CDR2 (germline): MGHRA, YSYEKL.

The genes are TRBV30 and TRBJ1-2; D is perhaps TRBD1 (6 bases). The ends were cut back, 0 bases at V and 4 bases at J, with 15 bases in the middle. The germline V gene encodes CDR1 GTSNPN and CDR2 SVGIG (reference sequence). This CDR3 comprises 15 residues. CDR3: CAWSVLTGTTYGYTF. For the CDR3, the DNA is TGTGCCTGGAGTGTACTAACGGGGACAACCTATGGCTACACCTTC.

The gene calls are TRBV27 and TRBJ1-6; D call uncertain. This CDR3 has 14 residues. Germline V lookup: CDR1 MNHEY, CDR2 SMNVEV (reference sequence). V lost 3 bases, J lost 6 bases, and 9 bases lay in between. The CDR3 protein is CASSFIEANSPLHF. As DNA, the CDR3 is TGTGCCAGCAGTTTCATCGAAGCTAATTCACCCCTCCACTTT.

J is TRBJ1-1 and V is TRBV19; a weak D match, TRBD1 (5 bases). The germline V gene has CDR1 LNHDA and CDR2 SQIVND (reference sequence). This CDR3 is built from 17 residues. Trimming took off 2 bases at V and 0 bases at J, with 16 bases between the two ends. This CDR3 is CASSISQGTALNTEAFF. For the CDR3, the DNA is TGTGCCAGTAGTATAAGCCAGGGCACTGCATTGAACACTGAAGCTTTCTTT.

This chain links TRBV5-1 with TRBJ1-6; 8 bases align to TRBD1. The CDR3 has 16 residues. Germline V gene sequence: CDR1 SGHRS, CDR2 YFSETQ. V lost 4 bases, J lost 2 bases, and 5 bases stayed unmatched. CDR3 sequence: CASSPGGSTYNSPLHF. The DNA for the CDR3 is TGCGCCAGCAGCCCAGGGGGCTCGACCTATAATTCACCCCTCCACTTT.